What follows is one TCR beta chain and its context. Its matching antigen is unknown. The entry originates in a study of T cell repertoires in aging, cancer and after chemotherapy. Study results and limitations: Loss of evenness, beyond lost richness, contributed to age-related TCR diversity decline in cancer patients. Compared with age-matched healthy donors, untreated hematological or solid cancer patients showed higher blood TCR clonality. Rebound thymic output was suggested by rising median generation probability during chemotherapy in each cancer cohort.

TRB rearrangements spanning V, D and J were amplified using mixed TRB-A/B primers. TCRdb redid the calling of the multiplex PCR reads with MiXCR, one entry per CDR3 protein. The sample records 8,000 to 9,000 distinct CDR3 sequences, approximately 39% being singletons. Peripheral blood genomic DNA, not sorted cells or RNA, was the template. Looked up from germline, CDR1 is MNHNS and CDR2 is SASEGT. Between the trimmed V and J ends, which lost 3 bases and 6 bases, there was a span of 8 bases. This CDR3 contains 13 residues. The origin of this receptor is a human donor with a solid tumor. Sequencing was done on a sample of blood. The chain carries TRBV6-1 and TRBJ2-2; possibly TRBD2 for D (5 bases). The CDR3 bases are TGTGCCAGCAGTGATTTGAGGGCCGGGGAGCTGTTTTTT. Translation gives CASSDLRAGELFF.